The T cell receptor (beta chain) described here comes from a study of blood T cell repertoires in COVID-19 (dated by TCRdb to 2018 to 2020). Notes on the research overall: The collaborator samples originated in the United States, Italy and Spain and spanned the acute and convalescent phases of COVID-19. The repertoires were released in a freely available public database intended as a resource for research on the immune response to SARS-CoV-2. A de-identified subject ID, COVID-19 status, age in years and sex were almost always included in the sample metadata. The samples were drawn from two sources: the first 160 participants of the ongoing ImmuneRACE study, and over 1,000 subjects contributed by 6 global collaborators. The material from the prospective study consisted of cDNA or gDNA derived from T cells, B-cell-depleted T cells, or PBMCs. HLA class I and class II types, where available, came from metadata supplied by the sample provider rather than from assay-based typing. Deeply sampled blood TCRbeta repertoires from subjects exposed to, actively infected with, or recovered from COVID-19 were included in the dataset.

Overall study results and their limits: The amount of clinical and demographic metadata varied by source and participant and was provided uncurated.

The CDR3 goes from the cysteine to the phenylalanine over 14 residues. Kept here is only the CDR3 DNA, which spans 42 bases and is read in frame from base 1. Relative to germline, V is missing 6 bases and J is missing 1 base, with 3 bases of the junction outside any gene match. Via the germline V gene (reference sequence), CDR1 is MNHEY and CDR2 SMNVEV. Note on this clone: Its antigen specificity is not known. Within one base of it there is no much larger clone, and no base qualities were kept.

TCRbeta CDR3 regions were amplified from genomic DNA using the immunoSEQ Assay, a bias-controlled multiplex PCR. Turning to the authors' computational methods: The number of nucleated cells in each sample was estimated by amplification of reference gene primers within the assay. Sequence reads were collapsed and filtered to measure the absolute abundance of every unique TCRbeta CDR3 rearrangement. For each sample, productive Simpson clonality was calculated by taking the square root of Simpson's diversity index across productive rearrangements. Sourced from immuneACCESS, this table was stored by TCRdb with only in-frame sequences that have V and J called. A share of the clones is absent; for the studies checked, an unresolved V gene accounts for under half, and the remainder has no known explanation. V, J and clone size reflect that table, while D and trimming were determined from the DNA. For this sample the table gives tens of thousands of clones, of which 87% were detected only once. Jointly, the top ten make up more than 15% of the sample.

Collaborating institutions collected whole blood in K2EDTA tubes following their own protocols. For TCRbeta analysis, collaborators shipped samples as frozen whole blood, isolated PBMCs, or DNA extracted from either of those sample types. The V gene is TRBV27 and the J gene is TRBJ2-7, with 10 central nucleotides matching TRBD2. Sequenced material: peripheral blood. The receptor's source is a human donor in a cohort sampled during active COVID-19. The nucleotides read TGTGCCAGCAGAACTAGCGGGATGTCCTACGAGCAGTACTTC. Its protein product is CASRTSGMSYEQYF.